A selection of T cell receptor beta chains follows, all from one sample in a study of regulatory T cells in long-lasting Graves disease. MiXCR, run by TCRdb on the multiplex PCR reads, gives a single entry per CDR3 protein. The repertoire holds over 350,000 distinct CDR3 sequences, with about 14% as singletons. The same sample was also studied in work on T cells in Graves' hyperthyroidism and ophthalmopathy.

The specimen was peripheral blood mononuclear cells (PBMCs), collected at new diagnosis, from a patient treated with antithyroid drugs. These receptors were taken from a woman aged 50 to 60 with Graves disease. The CDR3 runs from the conserved cysteine through the conserved F or W. Each record gives: CDR3 length, D gene, V gene, J gene, clone size, CDR3 protein, CDR3 DNA. D genes are given only for firm matches. Clone size is not always given. Where it is, it says once, few, many or a class for expanded clones.

len: 16; d_gene: NA; v_gene: TRBV5-6; j_gene: TRBJ2-7; abundance: few; CDR3aa: CASTLGAGWISYEQYF; CDR3nt: TGTGCCAGCACCCTGGGGGCAGGGTGGATTTCCTACGAGCAGTACTTC
len: 14; d_gene: NA; v_gene: TRBV28; j_gene: TRBJ2-7; abundance: many; CDR3aa: CASSKTSLTLEQYF; CDR3nt: TGTGCCAGCAGTAAGACTAGTCTTACCCTGGAGCAGTACTTC
len: 15; d_gene: NA; v_gene: TRBV28; j_gene: TRBJ2-7; abundance: NA; CDR3aa: CASSRSAWGVYEQYF; CDR3nt: TGTGCCAGCAGCCGATCAGCTTGGGGGGTCTACGAGCAGTACTTC
len: 14; d_gene: TRBD1; v_gene: TRBV28; j_gene: TRBJ2-2; abundance: many; CDR3aa: CASSPYRGTGELFF; CDR3nt: TGTGCCAGCAGTCCTTACAGGGGGACCGGGGAGCTGTTTTTT
len: 14; d_gene: TRBD2; v_gene: TRBV25-1; j_gene: TRBJ2-1; abundance: few; CDR3aa: CASSVSGRAIEQFF; CDR3nt: TGTGCCAGCAGCGTTAGCGGGAGGGCGATTGAGCAGTTCTTC
len: 13; d_gene: NA; v_gene: TRBV30; j_gene: TRBJ2-5; abundance: many; CDR3aa: CAWSGGAQETQYF; CDR3nt: TGTGCCTGGAGTGGGGGAGCACAAGAGACCCAGTACTTC
len: 16; d_gene: TRBD2; v_gene: TRBV11-2; j_gene: TRBJ2-1; abundance: NA; CDR3aa: CASSFLAGDSYNEQFF; CDR3nt: TGTGCCAGCAGCTTTCTAGCGGGAGATTCCTACAATGAGCAGTTCTTC
len: 16; d_gene: TRBD2; v_gene: TRBV18; j_gene: TRBJ2-7; abundance: few; CDR3aa: CASSPQLAGSSYEQYF; CDR3nt: TGTGCCAGCTCACCGCAGTTAGCGGGCAGCTCCTACGAGCAGTACTTC
len: 17; d_gene: TRBD1; v_gene: TRBV7-9; j_gene: TRBJ1-5; abundance: NA; CDR3aa: CASSSGDRGLSNQPQHF; CDR3nt: TGTGCCAGCAGCTCCGGGGACAGGGGTCTCTCCAATCAGCCCCAGCATTTT
len: 16; d_gene: TRBD2; v_gene: TRBV12-3/TRBV12-4; j_gene: TRBJ2-3; abundance: many; CDR3aa: CASSFGLLAGGDTQYF; CDR3nt: TGTGCCAGCAGTTTCGGCCTACTAGCGGGGGGGGATACGCAGTATTTT
len: 15; d_gene: NA; v_gene: TRBV4-1; j_gene: TRBJ2-3; abundance: NA; CDR3aa: CASSQETTSPFTQYF; CDR3nt: TGCGCCAGCAGCCAAGAGACTACCTCCCCGTTCACGCAGTATTTT
len: 14; d_gene: NA; v_gene: TRBV2; j_gene: TRBJ2-7; abundance: many; CDR3aa: CASLGRRENYEQYF; CDR3nt: TGTGCCAGCCTGGGACGGAGAGAGAACTACGAGCAGTACTTC
len: 14; d_gene: TRBD1; v_gene: TRBV5-1; j_gene: TRBJ2-7; abundance: NA; CDR3aa: CASRRQGNSYEQYF; CDR3nt: TGCGCCAGCAGGAGACAGGGGAACTCCTACGAGCAGTACTTC
len: 13; d_gene: NA; v_gene: TRBV5-1; j_gene: TRBJ2-5; abundance: NA; CDR3aa: CASSLGTQETQHF; CDR3nt: TGCGCCAGCAGCTTGGGGACCCAAGAGACCCAGCACTTC
len: 13; d_gene: NA; v_gene: TRBV24-1; j_gene: TRBJ2-3; abundance: few; CDR3aa: CATRGQITDMQYF; CDR3nt: TGTGCCACCAGAGGACAGATCACAGATATGCAGTATTTT
len: 13; d_gene: NA; v_gene: TRBV20-1; j_gene: TRBJ1-5; abundance: few; CDR3aa: CSAKGGRAQPQHF; CDR3nt: TGCAGTGCAAAGGGGGGCAGGGCTCAGCCCCAGCATTTT
len: 15; d_gene: NA; v_gene: TRBV18; j_gene: TRBJ2-7; abundance: NA; CDR3aa: CASSPRGRVLYEQYF; CDR3nt: TGTGCCAGCTCACCACGGGGCAGGGTACTGTACGAGCAGTACTTC
len: 14; d_gene: NA; v_gene: TRBV27; j_gene: TRBJ2-2; abundance: few; CDR3aa: CASSLVRSIGELFF; CDR3nt: TGTGCCAGCAGTCTAGTGAGAAGTATCGGGGAGCTGTTTTTT
len: 15; d_gene: NA; v_gene: TRBV11-2; j_gene: TRBJ2-2; abundance: many; CDR3aa: CASSLDTTHTGELFF; CDR3nt: TGTGCCAGCAGCTTAGATACGACTCACACCGGGGAGCTGTTTTTT
len: 14; d_gene: NA; v_gene: TRBV6-1; j_gene: TRBJ1-2; abundance: few; CDR3aa: CASSGIRGNYGYTF; CDR3nt: TGTGCCAGCAGTGGGATCAGGGGTAACTATGGCTACACCTTC
len: 16; d_gene: TRBD2; v_gene: TRBV11-2; j_gene: TRBJ2-1; abundance: many; CDR3aa: CASSYPGLAGLYEQFF; CDR3nt: TGTGCCAGCAGCTACCCGGGACTAGCGGGACTCTATGAGCAGTTCTTC
len: 16; d_gene: NA; v_gene: TRBV29-1; j_gene: TRBJ2-1; abundance: many; CDR3aa: CSVPKTAGDSYNEQFF; CDR3nt: TGCAGCGTCCCTAAGACGGCAGGGGATTCCTACAATGAGCAGTTCTTC
len: 13; d_gene: NA; v_gene: TRBV20-1; j_gene: TRBJ2-5; abundance: few; CDR3aa: CSARDVRVQTQYF; CDR3nt: TGCAGTGCTAGAGATGTTAGGGTACAGACCCAGTACTTC
len: 17; d_gene: TRBD2; v_gene: TRBV20-1; j_gene: TRBJ2-1; abundance: NA; CDR3aa: CSARVLAGGSSYNEQFF; CDR3nt: TGCAGTGCTAGAGTCCTAGCGGGAGGGAGCTCCTACAATGAGCAGTTCTTC
len: 13; d_gene: NA; v_gene: TRBV28; j_gene: TRBJ1-2; abundance: NA; CDR3aa: CASGLSSWDGYTF; CDR3nt: TGTGCCAGCGGTTTATCTTCCTGGGATGGCTACACCTTC
len: 13; d_gene: TRBD1; v_gene: TRBV11-1; j_gene: TRBJ2-7; abundance: many; CDR3aa: CASSPDRVYEQYF; CDR3nt: TGTGCCAGCAGCCCAGACAGGGTCTACGAGCAGTACTTC
len: 17; d_gene: TRBD1; v_gene: TRBV3-1; j_gene: TRBJ2-1; abundance: few; CDR3aa: CASSQDPGTGGYNEQFF; CDR3nt: TGTGCCAGCAGCCAAGACCCCGGGACAGGGGGCTACAATGAGCAGTTCTTC
len: 15; d_gene: TRBD1; v_gene: TRBV7-6; j_gene: TRBJ1-1; abundance: NA; CDR3aa: CASSLGTGGYTEAFF; CDR3nt: TGTGCCAGCAGCTTAGGGACAGGGGGATACACTGAAGCTTTCTTT
len: 16; d_gene: TRBD1; v_gene: TRBV28; j_gene: TRBJ1-2; abundance: many; CDR3aa: CASSLTLDRGRNGYTF; CDR3nt: TGTGCCAGCAGTCTGACCTTGGACAGGGGGCGTAATGGCTACACCTTC
len: 14; d_gene: NA; v_gene: TRBV27; j_gene: TRBJ1-4; abundance: many; CDR3aa: CASSDNTPREKLFF; CDR3nt: TGTGCCAGCAGCGACAACACACCGAGAGAAAAACTGTTTTTT
len: 14; d_gene: NA; v_gene: TRBV24-1; j_gene: TRBJ1-5; abundance: NA; CDR3aa: CATSERQGNQPQHF; CDR3nt: TGTGCCACCAGTGAGCGACAAGGCAATCAGCCCCAGCATTTT